The 25 T cell receptor beta chains in this list originate from one sample, sequenced in a study of blood T cell repertoires in COVID-19. Assay: immunoSEQ multiplex PCR; the TCRdb copy retains only in-frame clones and omits some. Of hundreds of thousands of clones listed, 80% to 90% are singletons. The sequencing input was peripheral blood. All receptors come from a woman under 40 with active or convalescent COVID-19.

The rearrangement joins TRBV30 to TRBJ1-2, with 8 bases fitting TRBD1. Germline CDR1 reads GTSNPN; CDR2 reads SVGIG (reference sequence). Trimming took 1 base from V and 2 from J; bases not matched to a gene: 3. This CDR3 is 14 amino acids long. The CDR3 here is CAWSGQGTNYGYTF. DNA of the CDR3: TGTGCCTGGAGTGGACAGGGGACGAACTATGGCTACACCTTC.

The V gene is TRBV12-1, the J gene TRBJ2-3; the table's D call, TRBD1, was not checked against the DNA. TRBV12-1 is a documented pseudogene. The CDR3 is made up of 16 amino acids. DNA for the CDR3: TGTGCCAGCACCGTAACAGGGGACTCTAGCACAGATACGCAGTATTTT. Protein product: CASTVTGDSSTDTQYF.

This clone was seen a handful of times. The chain uses TRBV5-1 and TRBJ2-7; tentatively, D is TRBD2 (6 bases). Per germline, CDR1 SGHRS and CDR2 YFSETQ. Trimming left V 4 bases short and J 5 bases short, with 13 bases between. CDR3 length equals 13 residues. The CDR3 loop reads CASSPGTFDEQYF. For the CDR3, the DNA is TGCGCCAGCAGCCCCGGGACTTTTGACGAGCAGTACTTC.

V and J are TRBV9 and TRBJ2-1; 9 nucleotides line up with TRBD1. Losses at the gene ends were 3 bases for V and 5 bases for J; bases not matched to a gene: 9. Germline V CDR1 and CDR2: SGDLS, YYNGEE. The CDR3 has 16 residues. DNA for the CDR3: TGTGCCAGCAGCGGGGGACAGGGACAGGATAACAATGAGCAGTTCTTC. Encoded protein: CASSGGQGQDNNEQFF.

This clone appeared a single time. The chain employs TRBV27 and TRBJ1-3; 10 bases map to TRBD1. The CDR3 length is 15 residues. The V gene end was trimmed by 3 bases and the J gene end by 4 bases; junction bases not matched to a gene: 3. Germline V gene sequence: CDR1 MNHEY, CDR2 SMNVEV (reference sequence). Here the CDR3 reads CASSFGTGVGNTIYF. CDR3 sequence (DNA): TGTGCCAGCAGTTTCGGGACAGGGGTAGGAAACACCATATATTTT.

The rearrangement joins TRBV15 to TRBJ2-1, with 15 bases fitting TRBD2. The CDR3 has 15 amino acids. V dropped 9 bases and J dropped 10; count of bases not matched to a gene: 10. Germline CDR1 and CDR2: LNHNV and YYDKDF (reference sequence). CDR3: CATSPGLAGGGEQFF. CDR3 nucleotide sequence: TGTGCCACGAGCCCGGGACTAGCGGGGGGTGGGGAGCAGTTCTTC. The full variable domain, in which reference TRBV15 and TRBJ2-1 provide the parts outside the CDR3, is DAMVIQNPRYQVTQFGKPVTLSCSQTLNHNVMYWYQQKSSQAPKLLFHYYDKDFNNEADTPDNFQSRRPNTSFCFLDIRSPGLGDTAMYLCATSPGLAGGGEQFFGPGTRLTVL.

CDR3 nucleotide sequence: TGTGCCAGCAGCCAAGTCGGGGGAGAGAGCACCGGGGAGCTGTTTTTT. Protein product: CASSQVGGESTGELFF. This chain links TRBV3-1 (or the pseudogene TRBV3-2) with TRBJ2-2; tentative D call: TRBD2 (6 bases). The CDR3 loop spans 16 amino acids. Trimming stripped 1 base from V and 4 bases from J, with 13 bases between. From germline, CDR1 is LGHDT and CDR2 YNNKEL (reference sequence).

DNA of the CDR3: TGTGCCAGCAGCCAAGCGGGGGCTAACACAGATACGCAGTATTTT. It yields the protein CASSQAGANTDTQYF. The chain couples TRBV7-6 to TRBJ2-3; 8 bases line up with TRBD2. The CDR3 length is 15 residues. The trim removed 5 bases at V and 2 bases at J, leaving 6 bases unmatched. The germline CDR1 and CDR2 sequences are SGHVS and FNYEAQ.

The chain joins TRBV19 to TRBJ1-1, with 12 bases fitting TRBD1. Germline values: CDR1 LNHDA, CDR2 SQIVND (reference sequence). The V gene end was trimmed by 7 bases and the J gene end by 4 bases; junction bases not matched to a gene: 10. The CDR3 extends over 16 amino acids. The CDR3 sequence: CASTLRDRGRRTEAFF. DNA for the CDR3: TGTGCCAGTACCCTTAGGGACAGGGGGCGCCGCACTGAAGCTTTCTTT.

This clone appeared a few times. This sample also contains other DNA sequences that code for the same CDR3. The chain is built from TRBV14 and TRBJ1-1, with 7 bases fitting TRBD1. The CDR3 is made up of 13 amino acids. V was pared by 4 bases and J by 1 base, with 0 bases of the junction left unmatched. Germline CDR1 is SGHDN and CDR2 is FVKESK. The CDR3 coding sequence is TGTGCCAGCAGCCGGGACAGGAACACTGAAGCTTTCTTT. Protein product: CASSRDRNTEAFF.

This chain connects TRBV30 to TRBJ1-3; D remains unclear. Germline values: CDR1 GTSNPN, CDR2 SVGIG (reference sequence). The CDR3 has 15 residues. Trimming cost V 1 base and J 2 bases, with 12 bases left between them. This CDR3 reads CAWSGQAKAGNTIYF. The CDR3 region has the DNA TGTGCCTGGAGTGGCCAGGCTAAAGCTGGAAACACCATATATTTT.

V and J are TRBV3-1 (or the pseudogene TRBV3-2) and TRBJ2-7; the D gene is possibly TRBD2 (6 bases). The CDR3 is made up of 13 amino acids. The germline CDR1 and CDR2 sequences are LGHDT and YNNKEL (reference sequence). Trimming left V 4 bases short and J 2 bases short, with 9 bases between. The CDR3 loop reads CASSRGGTYEQYF. CDR3 in DNA: TGTGCCAGCAGCCGGGGCGGGACCTACGAGCAGTACTTC.

This clone was detected once. The genes are TRBV4-2 and TRBJ1-4; possibly TRBD1 for D (5 bases). Germline V gives CDR1 LGHNA, CDR2 YNFKEQ. The CDR3 runs 18 residues. V shed 0 bases and J shed 7 bases, with 21 bases lying between them. The CDR3: CASSQDLPSDTHTEKLFF. The CDR3 nucleotides read TGTGCCAGCAGCCAAGATCTCCCCTCGGACACCCATACTGAAAAACTGTTTTTT.

This rearrangement joins TRBV7-9 to TRBJ2-3; D uncertain. V shed 3 bases and J shed 5 bases, with 12 bases lying between them. The germline V gene encodes CDR1 SEHNR and CDR2 FQNEAQ (reference sequence). This CDR3 region has 14 residues. The CDR3 region is CASSFDVGEDTQYF. In nucleotides, the CDR3 is TGTGCCAGCAGCTTTGACGTCGGAGAAGATACGCAGTATTTT.

The chain joins TRBV28 to TRBJ2-7; D unresolved. With 1 base removed from V and 2 bases from J, the gap between germline ends came to 6 bases. The CDR3 has 13 amino acids. Germline CDR1 reads MDHEN; CDR2 reads SYDVKM. CDR3 in DNA: TGTGCCAGCAGTTTATCGGGTGCCTACGAGCAGTACTTC. It translates to CASSLSGAYEQYF. The full variable domain, with the rest looked up from reference TRBV28 and TRBJ2-7, is DVKVTQSSRYLVKRTGEKVFLECVQDMDHENMFWYRQDPGLGLRLIYFSYDVKMKEKGDIPEGYSVSREKKERFSLILESASTNQTSMYLCASSLSGAYEQYFGPGTRLTVT.

This chain connects TRBV6-5 to TRBJ2-3; 7 bases line up with TRBD2. The ends lost 8 bases at V and 7 bases at J; junction bases unmatched: 12. The CDR3 has 14 amino acids. CDR1 and CDR2 (germline): MNHEY, SVGAGI. The CDR3 protein is CASGESGTLNTQYF. The CDR3 DNA follows: TGTGCCAGCGGCGAGAGCGGGACGTTGAATACGCAGTATTTT.

CDR3 protein: CAISAEVPGNTIYF. CDR3 coding DNA: TGTGCCATCAGTGCTGAGGTGCCCGGAAACACCATATATTTT. The chain carries TRBV10-3 and TRBJ1-3, with no clear D. The CDR3 spans 14 residues. Germline CDR1 reads ENHRY; CDR2 reads SYGVKD. The V end was cut by 4 bases, the J end by 4 bases, with 11 bases between.

The CDR3 DNA sequence: TGCGCCAGCAGCCCTGACAGGGAAGGAGATACGCAGTATTTT. It is translated as CASSPDREGDTQYF. The gene calls are TRBV5-1 and TRBJ2-3; TRBD1 aligns across 7 bases. Germline CDR1 is SGHRS and CDR2 is YFSETQ. The CDR3 has 14 residues. Trimming at V came to 4 bases and at J to 5 bases, leaving 7 bases not matched to a gene.

This clone occurred a few times. The chain combines TRBV5-1 with TRBJ1-1; 7 bases fit TRBD1. The CDR3 sequence is 15 residues long. In germline, CDR1 is SGHRS, CDR2 YFSETQ. V shed 0 bases, J shed 0 bases, and the junction held 2 bases outside the gene matches. Written as DNA, the CDR3 is TGCGCCAGCAGCTTGGGAGGGGGCGTGAACACTGAAGCTTTCTTT. This encodes CASSLGGGVNTEAFF.

J is TRBJ1-4 and V is TRBV11-2; no clear D gene. Trimming pared 10 bases from V and 8 bases from J, leaving 17 bases between. CDR1 and CDR2 (germline): SGHAT, FQNNGV. CDR3 length: 13 amino acids. The CDR3 DNA sequence: TGTGCCACGACACGTGGGGAGAGGGAAAAACTGTTTTTT. This encodes CATTRGEREKLFF.

The chain has TRBV27 and TRBJ2-7; D perhaps matches TRBD2 (6 bases). Germline CDR1 MNHEY, CDR2 SMNVEV (reference sequence). Trimming cost V 5 bases and J 3 bases, with 11 bases left between them. The CDR3 spans 13 residues. The CDR3 nucleotides read TGTGCCAGCAGTCCGGTTAGCGGCTACGAGCAGTACTTC. Protein product: CASSPVSGYEQYF.

This clone has just a few counts. The chain joins TRBV5-5 to TRBJ2-7; TRBD1 matches 10 bases. Germline CDR1 SGHKS, CDR2 YYEKEE (reference sequence). V trimming: 0 bases; J trimming: 7 bases; junction bases outside the gene matches: 13. The CDR3 covers 17 residues. The CDR3 protein is CASSLAPPRTGGREQYF. The CDR3 region has the DNA TGTGCCAGCAGCTTGGCCCCTCCCCGGACAGGGGGAAGGGAGCAGTACTTC.

This clone has just one count. The chain joins TRBV29-1 to TRBJ2-5; a possible D gene is TRBD2 (6 bases). Germline values: CDR1 SQVTM, CDR2 ANQGSEA. The CDR3 consists of 12 residues. Deletions cut 8 bases from V and 4 bases from J, with 14 bases between. The CDR3 reads CSHLGGSETQYF. In nucleotides, the CDR3 is TGCAGCCACCTAGGAGGGTCAGAGACCCAGTACTTC.

This clone was seen more than once but under ten times. The chain uses TRBV7-9 and TRBJ1-6, with 9 bases matching TRBD1. V was clipped by 3 bases and J by 9 bases; unmatched bases: 3. CDR3 length: 14 residues. Germline loops: CDR1 SEHNR, CDR2 FQNEAQ (reference sequence). The DNA of the CDR3 is TGTGCCAGCAGCTTGGGACAGGGTACTTCACCCCTCCACTTT. It specifies CASSLGQGTSPLHF.

The chain uses TRBV18 and TRBJ2-2; D might be TRBD2 (5 bases). Germline V lookup: CDR1 KGHSH, CDR2 LQKENI. The CDR3 runs to 14 residues. Trimming took off 5 bases at V and 6 bases at J, with 13 bases between the two ends. CDR3 sequence (DNA): TGTGCCAGCTCAGAACGAGAGGGTCCCGGGGAGCTGTTTTTT. Its translation: CASSEREGPGELFF.